The T cell receptor (beta chain) under discussion was sequenced for a study of spatial heterogeneity in lung cancer. Study-wide context: Alpha-chain sequences were consistently detected less often than beta-chain sequences.

This clonotype was seen many times. The time point here: sample taken at primary tumor resection. Unsorted samples of tumor, nontumor lung or frozen PBMC had their whole RNA sequenced. Samples were obtained from about 72 donors, all untreated early-stage non-small cell lung cancer patients. The CDR3 is 13 residues long. Germline V CDR1 and CDR2: SEHNR, FQNEAQ (reference sequence). Trimming pared 5 bases from V and 5 bases from J, leaving 11 bases between. Individually, TCR cDNA molecules were each labelled with a unique molecular identifier. One entry per CDR3 protein, called by TCRdb with MiXCR from the 5' RACE reads. The data contain tens of thousands of distinct CDR3 sequences, about an eighth of them seen just once; the ten biggest clones take up 50% to 70%.

The sequence was obtained from a male donor with early-stage non-small cell lung cancer. The J gene is TRBJ2-3, the V gene TRBV7-9; possibly TRBD2 for D (6 bases). Here the sequenced sample was PBMCs, taken at surgery. This chain's CDR3 is CASSPDGGDTQYF. The CDR3 nucleotides read TGTGCCAGCAGCCCGGACGGGGGAGATACGCAGTATTTT.